This TCR beta chain was recovered during a study of shared clonotypes between healthy human individuals. The study, taken as a whole, reports: Sequencing depth was predicted to influence how clonotypes are shared among donors.

The CDR3 loop spans 14 amino acids. Looked up from germline, CDR1 is SGHTA and CDR2 is FQGNSA. V was cut by 1 base and J by 0 bases, with 7 bases left in between. Concerning this clone: The antigen is undetermined.

Healthy and HIV-negative, the adult donors had no recent acute infections or vaccinations. PBMC DNA, left unsorted, was sequenced on ten immunoSEQ deep assay plates. Libraries were prepared by immunoSEQ multiplex PCR; TCRdb keeps only in-frame clonotypes and omits some of them. The sample has 450,000 to 500,000 clones, roughly 85% seen once. Sequencing was carried out using PBMCs. This TCR derives from a woman between 35 and 50 years old in good health. Some clones in this sample may be carry-over from other donors' samples. V and J are TRBV7-2 and TRBJ2-7; D remains ambiguous. CDR3 DNA sequence: TGTGCCAGCAGCTTAGAGCGCTACTCCTACGAGCAGTACTTC. This gives the protein CASSLERYSYEQYF.